The source of this T cell receptor beta chain is a study of somatic mutations in cytotoxic T cells in rheumatoid arthritis. TCRdb keeps only in-frame clones here, not all; method: immunoSEQ multiplex PCR. The sample lists roughly 20,000 clones; about 65% were seen once. This clone was recorded a few times. This clonotype was sampled from an adult with rheumatoid arthritis. The sample taken for sequencing was CD8+ T cells sorted from blood.

Written as DNA, the CDR3 is TGTGCCAGCAGTTACGACAGCTATAATTCACCCCTCCACTTT. Translation: CASSYDSYNSPLHF. The chain combines TRBV6-5 with TRBJ1-6, with a tentative D call TRBD1 (5 bases). The V end was cut by 2 bases, the J end by 3 bases, with 5 bases between. The V gene's germline CDR1 is MNHEY and CDR2 SVGAGI. The CDR3 sequence is 14 residues long.